These 30 T cell receptor beta chains came from one sample sequenced in a study of T cells in tuberculosis. Assay: immunoSEQ multiplex PCR; the TCRdb copy retains only in-frame clones and omits some. The data contain some 25,000 clones, around 95% of them seen just once; the ten biggest clones take up 9% to 9.5%. Sequencing used PBMCs. Receptor source: a donor aged 10 to 29 with latent tuberculosis or without tuberculosis infection.

V and J are TRBV14 and TRBJ2-7, with no clear D. The CDR3 totals 14 residues. V dropped 3 bases and J dropped 1 base, with 10 bases sitting between them. Germline V gives CDR1 SGHDN, CDR2 FVKESK. CDR3 in DNA: TGTGCCAGCAGCCATCCCCCAGTGTCCTACGAGCAGTACTTC. Its translation is CASSHPPVSYEQYF. Combining the CDR3 with reference TRBV14 and TRBJ2-7 gives the whole variable domain EAGVTQFPSHSVIEKGQTVTLRCDPISGHDNLYWYRRVMGKEIKFLLHFVKESKQDESGMPNNRFLAERTGGTYSTLKVQPAELEDSGVYFCASSHPPVSYEQYFGPGTRLTVT.

The chain has TRBV7-2 and TRBJ1-1; D remains unclear. The CDR3 sequence is 13 residues long. V was pared by 5 bases and J by 4 bases, with 11 bases between. The germline gives CDR1 SGHTA, CDR2 FQGNSA. The CDR3 coding sequence is TGTGCCAGCAGCGGTCAGGAAGGCACTGAAGCTTTCTTT. Translated, it gives CASSGQEGTEAFF.

V is TRBV29-1 and J is TRBJ2-1; weak D call: TRBD1 (6 bases). The germline V gene encodes CDR1 SQVTM and CDR2 ANQGSEA. V lost 7 bases and J 13 bases, leaving 29 bases between the germline ends. This CDR3 has 15 amino acids. CDR3 residues: CSAQGTHAAGSKQFF. The CDR3 nucleotides read TGCAGCGCCCAAGGGACACACGCGGCAGGGTCAAAACAGTTCTTC.

V and J are TRBV19 and TRBJ1-5; 7 bases agree with TRBD1. From germline, CDR1 is LNHDA and CDR2 SQIVND (reference sequence). The CDR3 is made up of 13 amino acids. V dropped 8 bases and J dropped 3; count of bases not matched to a gene: 4. The CDR3 sequence: CASQDRSNQPQHF. The CDR3 DNA sequence: TGTGCCAGTCAGGACAGGTCCAATCAGCCCCAGCATTTT.

This sequence joins TRBV19 and TRBJ1-2; tentatively, D is TRBD1 (5 bases). This CDR3 is 12 amino acids long. The V end lost 6 bases, the J end lost 4 bases, and 9 bases lay between the germline ends. Germline values: CDR1 LNHDA, CDR2 SQIVND (reference sequence). The CDR3 nucleotides read TGTGCCAGTAGGCGGGGGACCTATGGCTACACCTTC. Translation gives CASRRGTYGYTF. The whole variable domain, remainder taken from reference TRBV19 and TRBJ1-2, is DGGITQSPKYLFRKEGQNVTLSCEQNLNHDAMYWYRQDPGQGLRLIYYSQIVNDFQKGDIAEGYSVSREKKESFPLTVTSAQKNPTAFYLCASRRGTYGYTFGSGTRLTVV.

The chain combines TRBV15 with TRBJ2-1, with TRBD2 matching over 16 bases. There are 17 residues in the CDR3. The germline V gene encodes CDR1 LNHNV and CDR2 YYDKDF (reference sequence). With 5 bases clipped from V and 8 bases from J, the junction kept 9 bases outside the gene matches. Written as DNA, the CDR3 is TGTGCCACCAGCGACGGGACTAGCGGGGGGGGCAATGATGAGCAGTTCTTC. Its translation: CATSDGTSGGGNDEQFF.

V gene TRBV9 combines with J gene TRBJ2-2; TRBD2 is a possible D gene (5 bases). CDR3 length: 15 residues. Germline assignment: CDR1 SGDLS and CDR2 YYNGEE. Trimming took 4 bases from V and 3 from J, leaving 13 bases between them. Here the CDR3 reads CASSLAVPDTGELFF. The CDR3 coding sequence is TGTGCCAGCAGCCTAGCAGTCCCTGACACCGGGGAGCTGTTTTTT.

V is TRBV21-1 and J is TRBJ1-2; the table names TRBD1, a call not compared with the DNA. TRBV21-1 is a pseudogene locus. The CDR3 runs to 13 residues. CDR3 sequence (DNA): TGTGCCAGCTGCAGGGGACAGGTCTATGGCTACACCTTC. Amino acids: CASCRGQVYGYTF.

V gene TRBV5-6 combines with J gene TRBJ2-3; no reliable D call. The CDR3 contains 14 residues. Per the germline V gene, CDR1 is SGHDT and CDR2 is YYEEEE. Trimming took off 0 bases at V and 1 base at J, with 6 bases between the two ends. For the CDR3, the DNA is TGTGCCAGCAGCTTGGGCGCGGGCACAGATACGCAGTATTTT. Translation gives CASSLGAGTDTQYF.

V usage is TRBV6-6 and J usage is TRBJ2-5; no clear D. The CDR3 consists of 11 residues. From germline, CDR1 is MNHNY and CDR2 SVGAGI (reference sequence). Deletions cut 7 bases from V and 5 bases from J, with 8 bases between. The CDR3: CASTGLETQYF. The CDR3 DNA follows: TGTGCCAGCACTGGCCTGGAGACCCAGTACTTC.

This clone was counted once. The chain employs TRBV7-3 and TRBJ2-1, with 7 bases that match TRBD2. The CDR3 spans 17 residues. V was clipped by 1 base and J by 10 bases; unmatched bases: 16. Germline loops: CDR1 SGHTA, CDR2 FQGTGA. In DNA form, the CDR3 reads TGTGCCAGCAGCTTAATCCCCGGAGGGGCGGGGGACCCCGAGCAGTTCTTC. Translated: CASSLIPGGAGDPEQFF.

V is TRBV2 and J is TRBJ1-1; D is possibly TRBD1 (5 bases). The germline CDR1 and CDR2 sequences are SNHLY and FYNNEI. Trimming removed 9 bases at V and 1 base at J, with 21 bases between. The CDR3 sequence is 16 residues long. CDR3 in amino acids: CASTQGQGLQNTEAFF. The CDR3 region has the DNA TGTGCCAGTACTCAAGGACAAGGGTTACAGAACACTGAAGCTTTCTTT.

The sample holds one count of this clone. The chain is built from TRBV5-6 and TRBJ1-2; the D is unclear. The CDR3 has 16 residues. Per the germline V gene, CDR1 is SGHDT and CDR2 is YYEEEE. V was trimmed by 3 bases and J by 2 bases, leaving 17 bases between them. The chain's CDR3 is CASSSYQDGGNYGYTF. The CDR3 region has the DNA TGTGCCAGCAGCTCCTACCAGGACGGAGGGAACTATGGCTACACCTTC.

The chain carries TRBV19 and TRBJ1-1, with D uncertain. CDR1 is LNHDA and CDR2 is SQIVND in the germline V gene (reference sequence). The CDR3 is 13 amino acids. Trimming left V 4 bases short and J 1 base short, with 7 bases between. The CDR3 DNA follows: TGTGCCAGTAGTAGTGCGAAGAACACTGAAGCTTTCTTT. This sequence encodes CASSSAKNTEAFF.

The rearrangement uses TRBV5-1 and TRBJ2-3; no definite D call. The CDR3 extends over 12 amino acids. Germline V gene lookup returns CDR1 SGHRS and CDR2 YFSETQ. The germline V and J ends were trimmed by 0 bases and 5 bases, with 4 bases remaining between them. As DNA, the CDR3 is TGCGCCAGCAGCTTGGCCGTAGATACGCAGTATTTT. As protein: CASSLAVDTQYF.

This sequence joins TRBV4-1 and TRBJ1-2, with 9 bases fitting TRBD1. The CDR3 runs 15 residues. The germline V gene has CDR1 MGHRA and CDR2 YSYEKL. The V and J ends lost 1 base and 6 bases, in that order; junction bases with no gene match: 6. The CDR3 DNA sequence: TGCGCCAGCAGCCAAGTTCGGACAGGGGAAAATGGCTACACCTTC. Residues: CASSQVRTGENGYTF.

The rearrangement joins TRBV6-5 to TRBJ2-3; a weak D match, TRBD2 (6 bases). Trimming took off 6 bases at V and 2 bases at J, with 12 bases between the two ends. This CDR3 is 14 amino acids long. CDR1 is MNHEY and CDR2 is SVGAGI in the germline V gene. CDR3 loop: CASSLGGPTDTQYF. CDR3 in DNA: TGTGCCAGCAGCCTGGGGGGACCCACAGATACGCAGTATTTT.

This chain uses TRBV10-3 with TRBJ2-2; D unresolved. There are 13 residues in the CDR3. Trimming took 6 bases from V and 4 from J, leaving 9 bases between them. Germline V gives CDR1 ENHRY, CDR2 SYGVKD. This chain's CDR3 is CAISTVLTGELFF. Here the CDR3 DNA reads TGTGCCATCAGCACGGTACTCACCGGGGAGCTGTTTTTT.

This clone ranks as medium-sized. The V call is TRBV9, the J call TRBJ2-2; perhaps TRBD2 as D (7 bases). The V and J ends lost 2 bases and 6 bases respectively, with 14 bases between them. The V gene's germline CDR1 is SGDLS and CDR2 YYNGEE. The CDR3 is 15 residues long. The CDR3 DNA reads TGTGCCAGCAGCGTTCTCGCGGGGGCCCCCGGGGAGCTGTTTTTT. Encoded protein: CASSVLAGAPGELFF.

This clone was found once. The chain uses TRBV28 and TRBJ1-2; D unresolved. Trimming pared 6 bases from V and 1 base from J, leaving 6 bases between. The CDR3 totals 12 residues. Germline V gives CDR1 MDHEN, CDR2 SYDVKM. The CDR3 spells CASSPVNYGYTF. The DNA of the CDR3 is TGTGCCAGCAGCCCCGTTAACTATGGCTACACCTTC.

V gene TRBV27 combines with J gene TRBJ1-1; D unresolved. The length of the CDR3 is 13 residues. CDR1 MNHEY and CDR2 SMNVEV come from the germline V gene (reference sequence). The V gene lost 2 bases and the J gene lost 1 base, with 5 bases spanning the gap. The CDR3 sequence: CASSLPGNTEAFF. For the CDR3, the DNA is TGTGCCAGCAGTTTACCAGGGAACACTGAAGCTTTCTTT.

V and J are TRBV5-1 and TRBJ1-1; D is possibly TRBD1 (6 bases). V was trimmed by 4 bases and J by 8 bases, leaving 12 bases between them. Germline CDR1 reads SGHRS; CDR2 reads YFSETQ. CDR3 size: 12 residues. CDR3 in amino acids: CASSATGPEAFF. For the CDR3, the DNA is TGCGCCAGCAGCGCGACAGGACCCGAAGCTTTCTTT.

This clone occurred once. This chain connects TRBV7-2 to TRBJ1-1; D gene ambiguous. The CDR3 runs 13 residues. V was trimmed by 2 bases and J by 5 bases, leaving 9 bases between them. The V gene's germline CDR1 is SGHTA and CDR2 FQGNSA. CDR3 sequence (DNA): TGTGCCAGCAGCTTATTGACGGGGACTGAAGCTTTCTTT. Translation gives CASSLLTGTEAFF.

The V gene is TRBV2, the J gene TRBJ1-2; maybe TRBD1 (5 bases). Germline V gene data show CDR1 as SNHLY and CDR2 as FYNNEI. The CDR3 extends over 15 amino acids. With 7 bases removed from V and 3 bases from J, the gap between germline ends came to 18 bases. The CDR3 loop reads CASNWVRGADYGYTF. The CDR3 DNA follows: TGTGCCAGCAATTGGGTAAGGGGCGCCGACTATGGCTACACCTTC.

Written as DNA, the CDR3 is TGTGCCAGCAGTAGCGGACGGTACAATGAGCAGTTCTTC. Translating it yields CASSSGRYNEQFF. The chain uses TRBV6-5 and TRBJ2-1; a possible D gene is TRBD2 (5 bases). The germline CDR1 and CDR2 sequences are MNHEY and SVGAGI. V lost 5 bases and J 4 bases, leaving 9 bases between the germline ends. CDR3 length: 13 amino acids.

The chain has TRBV7-6 and TRBJ2-2; TRBD2 aligns across 12 bases. Germline trimming cut 5 bases from V and 6 bases from J; bases unmatched to any gene: 7. CDR1 and CDR2 from the germline V gene are SGHVS and FNYEAQ. The CDR3 runs to 16 residues. Here the CDR3 reads CASSPATSGGSGELFF. The CDR3 DNA reads TGTGCCAGCAGCCCGGCGACTAGCGGGGGATCCGGGGAGCTGTTTTTT.

By sample share, this clone is hyperexpanded. The CDR3 loop is CASSEGKAHYEQYV. The CDR3, as DNA: TGTGCCAGCAGCGAGGGTAAAGCCCACTACGAGCAGTACGTC. This chain joins TRBV5-4 and TRBJ2-7; the D gene is possibly TRBD2 (5 bases). V shed 4 bases and J shed 3 bases, with 14 bases lying between them. This CDR3 has 14 amino acids. Germline CDR1 reads SGHNT; CDR2 reads YYREEE (reference sequence).

V is TRBV27 and J is TRBJ2-7; perhaps TRBD2 as D (5 bases). Germline V gene data show CDR1 as MNHEY and CDR2 as SMNVEV (reference sequence). The V and J ends lost 5 bases and 5 bases respectively, with 7 bases between them. This CDR3 has 11 amino acids. The CDR3 DNA reads TGTGCCAGCAGTGAGGGCCACGAGCAGTACTTC. Translation: CASSEGHEQYF.

In its sample, this clone was seen a few times. The chain couples TRBV6-4 to TRBJ2-7; D is perhaps TRBD2 (6 bases). Germline V gene lookup returns CDR1 MRHNA and CDR2 SNTAGT. The CDR3 extends over 13 amino acids. The V end was cut by 6 bases, the J end by 2 bases, with 11 bases between. The CDR3 DNA sequence: TGTGCCAGCAGGGGAGGAAGAACCTACGAGCAGTACGTC. Translation: CASRGGRTYEQYV.

The chain links TRBV27 to TRBJ1-6; D is possibly TRBD1 (5 bases). Germline-derived CDR1 and CDR2 are MNHEY and SMNVEV (reference sequence). The CDR3 has 16 residues. V was trimmed by 5 bases and J by 5 bases, leaving 16 bases between them. The CDR3 reads CASSRLTGGNNSPLHF. The CDR3, as DNA: TGTGCCAGCAGTCGCCTTACAGGTGGGAATAATTCACCCCTCCACTTT.